These 13 T cell receptor beta chains originate from one sample sequenced in a study of T cell repertoires in cytomegalovirus infection (dated by TCRdb to the late 2010s). The listed sequencing device is Illumina HiSeq 1500. In-frame beta chains were kept once TCRdb had trimmed the public reads at Q25 with fastp and called clones with MiXCR. Rows matching on CDR3 protein sequence are summarized as one entry with the most common DNA and genes. The sample profile shows some 700,000 distinct CDR3 sequences; about 33% of them were found once. Around a sixth of the sample goes to the ten largest clones. Taken with the paper, the label for treatment or condition translates to: in vitro stimulation with specific CMV peptide epitopes to enrich CMV-specific T cells. Antigen specificity for these receptors is unknown. This specimen was cultured PBMCs, taken from culture after CMV antigen stimulation. Receptor source: a human donor in good health (CMV status not recorded). Some clones in this sample may be carry-over from other donors' samples.

J is TRBJ2-5 and V is TRBV6-6; no firm D call. V gave up 0 bases and J gave up 0 bases, with 11 bases separating them. Germline CDR1 and CDR2: MNHNY and SVGAGI (reference sequence). The CDR3 contains 16 residues. For the CDR3, the DNA is TGTGCCAGCAGTTACTCTGCAGGAGCGCACCAAGAGACCCAGTACTTC. As protein: CASSYSAGAHQETQYF.

This chain uses TRBV14 with TRBJ1-1; D possibly corresponds to TRBD1 (5 bases). V lost 0 bases and J lost 7, with 9 bases in between. This CDR3 region has 13 residues. Germline-derived CDR1 and CDR2 are SGHDN and FVKESK. The CDR3 region is CASSQDQGGEAFF. CDR3 DNA: TGTGCCAGCAGCCAAGATCAGGGAGGTGAAGCTTTCTTT.

CDR3 sequence reads: CASSVGGRNTEAFF. Here the CDR3 DNA reads TGTGCCAGCAGTGTGGGGGGGAGGAACACTGAAGCTTTCTTT. The gene calls are TRBV2 and TRBJ1-1; D is perhaps TRBD1 (5 bases). The V and J ends lost 4 bases and 1 base respectively, with 10 bases between them. The CDR3 totals 14 residues. CDR1 SNHLY and CDR2 FYNNEI come from the germline V gene.

At least ten counts were recorded for this clonotype. The V and J genes are TRBV7-2 and TRBJ2-7; D is ambiguous. This CDR3 is built from 14 residues. V lost 5 bases to trimming and J lost 4 bases, with 15 bases between them. Germline-derived CDR1 and CDR2 are SGHTA and FQGNSA. The CDR3 loop reads CASSPTRSLYEQYF. CDR3 DNA: TGTGCCAGCAGCCCTACCCGGTCTCTGTACGAGCAGTACTTC.

The rearrangement joins TRBV7-2 to TRBJ2-5; D is unclear. Trimming took off 5 bases at V and 2 bases at J, with 12 bases between the two ends. Per germline, CDR1 SGHTA and CDR2 FQGNSA. This CDR3 is built from 14 residues. CDR3: CASSPQTPQETQYF. CDR3 bases: TGTGCCAGCAGCCCCCAGACCCCTCAAGAGACCCAGTACTTC. The complete variable domain, with remaining parts taken from reference TRBV7-2 and TRBJ2-5, reads GAGVSQSPSNKVTEKGKDVELRCDPISGHTALYWYRQSLGQGLEFLIYFQGNSAPDKSGLPSDRFSAERTGGSVSTLTIQRTQQEDSAVYLCASSPQTPQETQYFGPGTRLLVL.

At least ten counts were recorded for this clonotype. V gene TRBV7-9 combines with J gene TRBJ2-7; a weak D match, TRBD2 (6 bases). Per germline, CDR1 SEHNR and CDR2 FQNEAQ (reference sequence). The CDR3 is made up of 12 amino acids. Trimming pared 5 bases from V and 7 bases from J, leaving 12 bases between. The DNA of the CDR3 is TGTGCCAGCAGCACACGACTAGTGGAGCAGTACTTC. Translation gives CASSTRLVEQYF.

This clonotype appeared a few times. The CDR3 here is CASSLTGTSTDTQYF. The CDR3 DNA follows: TGTGCCAGCAGCTTAACGGGAACTAGCACAGATACGCAGTATTTT. The chain employs TRBV11-2 and TRBJ2-3; perhaps TRBD2 as D (5 bases). The ends were cut back, 2 bases at V and 0 bases at J, with 9 bases in the middle. Looked up from germline, CDR1 is SGHAT and CDR2 is FQNNGV. The CDR3 is made up of 15 amino acids.

The chain joins TRBV7-9 to TRBJ1-1, with unresolved D. Trimming removed 5 bases at V and 7 bases at J, with 14 bases between. The CDR3 has 13 amino acids. Germline CDR1 is SEHNR and CDR2 is FQNEAQ (reference sequence). The CDR3 loop is CASSNGPGYEAFF. The CDR3 DNA reads as TGTGCCAGCAGCAACGGACCCGGGTATGAAGCTTTCTTT.

This clonotype was counted only a few times. The chain has TRBV6-2 or TRBV6-3 and TRBJ1-1, with TRBD1 as a possible D gene (5 bases). V was trimmed by 0 bases and J by 0 bases, leaving 11 bases between them. The germline V gene has CDR1 MNHEY and CDR2 SVGEGT. The CDR3 sequence is 16 residues long. The CDR3 reads CASSYSQARLNTEAFF. DNA of the CDR3: TGTGCCAGCAGTTACTCACAGGCGCGCCTGAACACTGAAGCTTTCTTT.

The rearrangement uses TRBV7-2 and TRBJ2-3; D remains ambiguous. CDR1 and CDR2 (germline): SGHTA, FQGNSA. This CDR3 has 14 amino acids. The V end was cut by 6 bases, the J end by 5 bases, with 15 bases between. Here the CDR3 DNA reads TGTGCCAGCAGAAACTATGTTGGTGGAGATACGCAGTATTTT. Protein: CASRNYVGGDTQYF.

The chain employs TRBV2 and TRBJ1-5; D is uncertain. The CDR3 runs to 13 residues. The V and J ends lost 8 bases and 7 bases respectively, with 15 bases between them. Germline assignment: CDR1 SNHLY and CDR2 FYNNEI. The chain's CDR3 is CASVTGVGQPQHF. The DNA of the CDR3 is TGTGCCAGCGTCACGGGAGTGGGCCAGCCCCAGCATTTT.

This chain uses TRBV10-3 with TRBJ2-1; D remains ambiguous. Germline values: CDR1 ENHRY, CDR2 SYGVKD. The CDR3 extends over 15 amino acids. Trimming shortened V by 0 bases and J by 2 bases, and 8 bases separated the two germline ends. The CDR3 DNA follows: TGTGCCATCAGTGAGTCCAGAACCACCTACAATGAGCAGTTCTTC. Translation gives CAISESRTTYNEQFF.

This chain links TRBV28 with TRBJ1-1; 9 nucleotides agree with TRBD1. Trimming took 5 bases from V and 3 from J; bases not matched to a gene: 13. The CDR3 covers 17 residues. CDR1 and CDR2 (germline): MDHEN, SYDVKM. CDR3 loop: CASSLEQGAGGDTEAFF. CDR3 nucleotide sequence: TGTGCCAGCAGTCTAGAACAGGGGGCCGGAGGGGACACTGAAGCTTTCTTT.